The sequence of this T cell receptor (beta chain) was determined in a study of regulatory T cells in long-lasting Graves disease. Looking at the study overall: Graves' patients with a new diagnosis had received antithyroid drugs under 3 months.

Building of the TCR beta libraries involved iRepertoire HTBI primers and Arm-PCR of CDR3 regions. Each CDR3 protein is one row after TCRdb ran MiXCR on the multiplex PCR reads. The top ten hold under 9% of the sample, which has over 350,000 distinct CDR3 sequences, approximately 15% seen once. The sample's time point: newly diagnosed GD, antithyroid drugs for less than 3 months. The TCR library was made from RNA extracted from PBMCs. This clonotype was found many times. The CDR3 is made up of 14 amino acids. The germline V gene has CDR1 MNHNS and CDR2 SASEGT. V lost 5 bases and J lost 6; bases outside the gene matches: 4. The same sample was also used in a study of T cells in Graves' hyperthyroidism and ophthalmopathy. This second study notes: Researchers defined stable Graves' hyperthyroidism as no ophthalmopathy progression within 18 months. The hyperthyroidism was newly diagnosed and had lasted under 2 months; the patients were aged 18 to 65.

This receptor was obtained from a woman in her thirties or forties with Graves disease. This sequence joins TRBV6-1 and TRBJ2-7, with 13 bases identical to TRBD2. Sequences were derived from peripheral blood mononuclear cells (PBMCs), sampled at new diagnosis, from a patient treated with antithyroid drugs. The DNA for the CDR3 is TGTGCCAGCAGTCCGGGGACTAGCGGGGCCGAGCAGTACTTC. Its translation: CASSPGTSGAEQYF.